The following is a TCR beta chain sequence with its context. Template switching appended UMIs that held a 6-nucleotide sample barcode. For each CDR3 protein, TCRdb gives one entry from its re-call of the 5' RACE reads, without DNA. Across a few hundred thousand distinct CDR3 sequences, the top ten clones capture about 5% of the sample. The sample belongs to a study of monozygotic twins with inflammatory bowel disease. The CDR3 spans 12 residues. CDR1 and CDR2 (germline): MNHEY, SMNVEV (reference sequence). Sequenced sample: blood. The TCR was taken from a human donor with ulcerative colitis or Crohn's disease, or a healthy co-twin of an affected twin (not recorded which). The chain couples TRBV27 to TRBJ2-1; TCRdb calls TRBD1, which cannot be checked without DNA. The CDR3 is CASSLRWGAQFF.